This TCR beta chain was documented in a study of naive and memory T cell subsets. Overall study results and limits: In naive cells, over 85% of TCR sequences were seen only once. From naive to CM, EM and EMRA, diversity decreased and Gini increased.

With regard to this clonotype: No antigen is known for it.

An equimolar mix of two oligonucleotides served as the beta constant-region primer for TRBC1 and TRBC2. Nested alpha and beta constant-region primers with the SP2 primer drove four PCR rounds on ligated cDNA. A 12-nucleotide UMI and the SP2 primer were added to the cDNA 3' end by oligonucleotide ligation. TCRdb itself ran the UMI-ligation and nested PCR reads through MiXCR, one entry per CDR3 protein. The sample lists 120,000 or so distinct CDR3 sequences, approximately 37% seen once, with approximately 0.9% in the top ten. The CDR3 loop spans 15 amino acids. The V and J ends lost 3 bases and 2 bases respectively, with 16 bases between them. Looked up from germline, CDR1 is DFQATT and CDR2 is SNEGSKA (reference sequence).

This chain uses TRBV20-1 with TRBJ1-1; D is perhaps TRBD1 (6 bases). This receptor was taken from a human donor in good health. What was sequenced was central memory CD4+ T cells from blood. The DNA of the CDR3 is TGCAGTGCTAGGGGGGCCGAGGTAGCAAACACTGAAGCTTTCTTT. Translating gives CSARGAEVANTEAFF.